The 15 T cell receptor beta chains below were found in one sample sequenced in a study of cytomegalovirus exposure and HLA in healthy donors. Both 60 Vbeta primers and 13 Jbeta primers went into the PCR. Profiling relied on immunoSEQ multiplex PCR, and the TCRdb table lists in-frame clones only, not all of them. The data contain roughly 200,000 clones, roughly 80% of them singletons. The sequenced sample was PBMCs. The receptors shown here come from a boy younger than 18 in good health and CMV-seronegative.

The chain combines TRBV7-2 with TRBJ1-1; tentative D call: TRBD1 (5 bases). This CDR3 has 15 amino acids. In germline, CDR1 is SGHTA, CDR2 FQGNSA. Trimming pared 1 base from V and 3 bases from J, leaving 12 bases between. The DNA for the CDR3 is TGTGCCAGCAGCTTAGGGAGGGGAGGGGACACTGAAGCTTTCTTT. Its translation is CASSLGRGGDTEAFF.

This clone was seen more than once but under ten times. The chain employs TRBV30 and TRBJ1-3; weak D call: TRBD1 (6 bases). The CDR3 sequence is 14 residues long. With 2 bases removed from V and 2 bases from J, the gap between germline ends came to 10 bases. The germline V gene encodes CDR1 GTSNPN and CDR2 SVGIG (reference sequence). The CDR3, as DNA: TGTGCCTGGAGTTTGGGGGGGCCTGGAAACACCATATATTTT. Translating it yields CAWSLGGPGNTIYF.

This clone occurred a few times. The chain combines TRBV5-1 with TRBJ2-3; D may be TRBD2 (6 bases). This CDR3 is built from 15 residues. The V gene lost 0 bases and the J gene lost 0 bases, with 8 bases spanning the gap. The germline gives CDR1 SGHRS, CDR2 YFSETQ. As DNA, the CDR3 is TGCGCCAGCAGCTTGGGGCGGGACAGCACAGATACGCAGTATTTT. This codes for CASSLGRDSTDTQYF. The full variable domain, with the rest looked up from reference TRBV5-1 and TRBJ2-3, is KAGVTQTPRYLIKTRGQQVTLSCSPISGHRSVSWYQQTPGQGLQFLFEYFSETQRNKGNFPGRFSGRQFSNSRSEMNVSTLELGDSALYLCASSLGRDSTDTQYFGPGTRLTVL.

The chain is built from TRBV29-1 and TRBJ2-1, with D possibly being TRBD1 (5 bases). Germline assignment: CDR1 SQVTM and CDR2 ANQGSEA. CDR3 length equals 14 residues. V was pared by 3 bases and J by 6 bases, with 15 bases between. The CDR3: CSVEPGNPFNEQFF. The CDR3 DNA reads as TGCAGCGTTGAGCCAGGGAACCCGTTCAATGAGCAGTTCTTC.

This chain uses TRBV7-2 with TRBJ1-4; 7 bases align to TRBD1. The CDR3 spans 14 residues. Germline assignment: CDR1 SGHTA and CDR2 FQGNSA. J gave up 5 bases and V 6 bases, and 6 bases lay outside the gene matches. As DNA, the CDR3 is TGTGCCAGCAGGGAACAGGGGAAAAATGAAAAACTGTTTTTT. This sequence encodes CASREQGKNEKLFF.

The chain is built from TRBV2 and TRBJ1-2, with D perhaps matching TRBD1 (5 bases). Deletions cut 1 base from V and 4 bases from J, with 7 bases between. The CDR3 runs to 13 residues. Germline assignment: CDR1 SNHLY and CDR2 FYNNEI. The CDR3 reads CASSEGQLYGYTF. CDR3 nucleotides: TGTGCCAGCAGTGAAGGACAGCTCTATGGCTACACCTTC.

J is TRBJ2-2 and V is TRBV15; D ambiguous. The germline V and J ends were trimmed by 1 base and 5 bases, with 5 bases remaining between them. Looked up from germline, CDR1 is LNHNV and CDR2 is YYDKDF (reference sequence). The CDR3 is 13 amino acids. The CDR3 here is CATSRGRTGELFF. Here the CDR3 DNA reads TGTGCCACCAGCAGAGGTAGAACCGGGGAGCTGTTTTTT. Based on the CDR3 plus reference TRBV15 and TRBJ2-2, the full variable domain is DAMVIQNPRYQVTQFGKPVTLSCSQTLNHNVMYWYQQKSSQAPKLLFHYYDKDFNNEADTPDNFQSRRPNTSFCFLDIRSPGLGDTAMYLCATSRGRTGELFFGEGSRLTVL.

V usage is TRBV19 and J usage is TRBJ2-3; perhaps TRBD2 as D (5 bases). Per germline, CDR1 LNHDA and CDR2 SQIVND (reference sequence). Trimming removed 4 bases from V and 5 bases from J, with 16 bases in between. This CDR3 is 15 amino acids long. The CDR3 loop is CASSTYNGLLDTQYF. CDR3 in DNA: TGTGCCAGTAGTACCTATAACGGACTCCTAGATACGCAGTATTTT.

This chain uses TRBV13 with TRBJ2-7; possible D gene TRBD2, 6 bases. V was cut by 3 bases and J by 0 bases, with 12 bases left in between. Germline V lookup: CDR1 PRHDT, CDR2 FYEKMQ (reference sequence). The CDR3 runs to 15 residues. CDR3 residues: CASSFSLGGSYEQYF. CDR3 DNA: TGTGCCAGCAGCTTTTCCTTGGGGGGCTCCTACGAGCAGTACTTC.

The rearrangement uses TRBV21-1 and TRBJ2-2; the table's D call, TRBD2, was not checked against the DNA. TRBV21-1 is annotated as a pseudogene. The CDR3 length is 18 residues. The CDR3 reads CASISEMIHKPGTGELFF. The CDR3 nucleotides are TGTGCCAGCATCTCAGAGATGATCCATAAGCCGGGCACCGGGGAGCTGTTTTTT.

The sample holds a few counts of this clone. Here the CDR3 reads CASSLLTGPTYEQYF. CDR3 nucleotides: TGTGCCAGCAGCTTATTGACAGGACCTACCTACGAGCAGTACTTC. The chain carries TRBV11-3 and TRBJ2-7; maybe TRBD1 (6 bases). Germline CDR1 SGHNT, CDR2 YENEEA. Trimming stripped 2 bases from V and 2 bases from J, with 13 bases between. This CDR3 is built from 15 residues.

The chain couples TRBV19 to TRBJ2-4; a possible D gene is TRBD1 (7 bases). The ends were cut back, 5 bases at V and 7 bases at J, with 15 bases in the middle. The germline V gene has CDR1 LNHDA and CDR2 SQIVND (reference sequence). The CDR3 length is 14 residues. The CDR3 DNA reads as TGTGCCAGTAGTTACCAGGGGGGTACGAACATTCAGTACTTC. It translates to CASSYQGGTNIQYF.

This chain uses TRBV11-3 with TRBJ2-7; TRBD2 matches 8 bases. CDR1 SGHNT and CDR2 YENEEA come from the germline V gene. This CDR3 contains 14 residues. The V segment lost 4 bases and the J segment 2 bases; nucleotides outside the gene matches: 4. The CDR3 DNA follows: TGTGCCAGCAGCTCACGGACTAGCCCCTACGAGCAGTACTTC. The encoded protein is CASSSRTSPYEQYF. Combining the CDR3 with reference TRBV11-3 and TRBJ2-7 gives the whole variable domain EAGVVQSPRYKIIEKKQPVAFWCNPISGHNTLYWYLQNLGQGPELLIRYENEEAVDDSQLPKDRFSAERLKGVDSTLKIQPAELGDSAVYLCASSSRTSPYEQYFGPGTRLTVT.

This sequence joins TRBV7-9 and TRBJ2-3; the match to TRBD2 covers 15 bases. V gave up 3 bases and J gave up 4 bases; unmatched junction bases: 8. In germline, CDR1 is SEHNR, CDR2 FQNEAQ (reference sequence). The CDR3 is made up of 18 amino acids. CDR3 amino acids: CASSFTGTSGRRSDTQYF. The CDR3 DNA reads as TGTGCCAGCAGCTTTACCGGGACTAGCGGGAGGAGGTCAGATACGCAGTATTTT.

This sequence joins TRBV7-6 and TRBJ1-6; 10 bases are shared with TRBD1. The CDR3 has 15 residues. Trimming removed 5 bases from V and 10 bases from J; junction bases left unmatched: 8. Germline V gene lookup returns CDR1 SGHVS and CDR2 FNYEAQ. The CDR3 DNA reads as TGTGCCAGCAGCATGAGGGACAGGGGTACATCACCCCTCCACTTT. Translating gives CASSMRDRGTSPLHF.